This T cell receptor beta chain was obtained from a study of blood T cell repertoires in COVID-19. Per the original methods: By means of reference gene primer amplification, nucleated cell counts were estimated. This table comes from immunoSEQ multiplex PCR, and its TCRdb copy is limited to in-frame clones, with some not included. The V and J calls and clone size come from that table; D and trimming were worked out from the DNA. The table records approximately 190,000 clones, 83% of them present only once. The CDR3 length is 16 residues. CDR1 is MNHEY and CDR2 is SMNVEV in the germline V gene (reference sequence). The V segment lost 5 bases and the J segment 2 bases; nucleotides outside the gene matches: 11.

The source of this sequence is a woman in her forties with acute or convalescent COVID-19. The chain joins TRBV27 to TRBJ1-2, with 7 bases that match TRBD1. Sequencing was carried out using peripheral blood. The CDR3 bases are TGTGCCAGCAGTAAATCGGCGCGCAGGGGGAACTATGGCTACACCTTC. It yields the protein CASSKSARRGNYGYTF.